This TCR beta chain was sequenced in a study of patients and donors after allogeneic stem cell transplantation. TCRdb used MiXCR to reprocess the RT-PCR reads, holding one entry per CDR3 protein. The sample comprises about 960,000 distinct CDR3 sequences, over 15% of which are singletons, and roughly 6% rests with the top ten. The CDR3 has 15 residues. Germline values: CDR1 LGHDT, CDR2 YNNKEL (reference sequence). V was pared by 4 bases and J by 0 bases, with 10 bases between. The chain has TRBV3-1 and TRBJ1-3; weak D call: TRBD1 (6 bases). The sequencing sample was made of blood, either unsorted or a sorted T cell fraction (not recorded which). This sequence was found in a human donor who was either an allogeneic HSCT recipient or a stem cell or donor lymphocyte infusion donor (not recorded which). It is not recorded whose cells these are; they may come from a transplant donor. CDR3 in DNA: TGTGCCAGCAGCCGCGGACAGCACTCTGGAAACACCATATATTTT. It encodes CASSRGQHSGNTIYF.